The following is a TCR beta chain sequence with its context. The repertoire was sequenced with immunoSEQ multiplex PCR; TCRdb's copy has only in-frame clones and lacks some. The table records about 200,000 clones, approximately 90% of them present only once. Germline CDR1 reads ENHRY; CDR2 reads SYGVKD. With V trimmed by 4 bases and J by 2 bases, 9 bases remained unmatched. The CDR3 runs to 18 residues. This specimen belongs to a study of blood T cell repertoires in COVID-19. The chain carries TRBV10-3 and TRBJ2-3; 13 nucleotides agree with TRBD2. The receptor was derived from a woman in her twenties or thirties who had recovered from COVID-19. Sequenced sample: PBMCs or T cells enriched from blood (not recorded which). CDR3 in DNA: TGTGCCATCAGTGGCGGGACTAGCGGGGCCGGGGACACAGATACGCAGTATTTT. This encodes CAISGGTSGAGDTDTQYF.